This T cell receptor (beta chain) was identified in a study of beta chain features in type 1 diabetes. The germline V gene encodes CDR1 LGHNA and CDR2 YSLEER. This CDR3 is 18 amino acids long. V gave up 0 bases and J gave up 5 bases, with 22 bases separating them. Only a few counts were recorded for this clone. Its antigen is as yet unknown. Study results and limitations: Relative to healthy donors, patients appeared to have naive, central memory and Treg TCRB repertoires that were more similar. Cells carrying high TCR expression could end up over-represented when cDNA is sequenced. In every one of the four CD4+ subsets, TCRB CDR3s were moderately but significantly shorter in Type 1 diabetes patients.

The investigators reverse transcribed all of the isolated RNA, so they sequenced expressed TCRB transcripts. Naive, central memory and regulatory T cell samples yielded around 3.5 million reads on average. Using immunoSEQ multiplex PCR, the repertoire was profiled, and TCRdb retains in-frame clones only, with some absent. The sample carries about 120,000 clones, about 16% recorded once. It was one heparinised blood draw, averaging about 116 mL, that each donor gave. The receptor was isolated from a man aged 30 to 45 with type 1 diabetes. Sequenced input: central memory CD4+ T cells from blood. The V call is TRBV4-3, the J call TRBJ1-1; maybe TRBD1 (6 bases). The CDR3 reads CASSQDLFRLQGRTEAFF. CDR3 bases: TGCGCCAGCAGCCAAGACTTGTTTCGACTACAGGGTCGGACTGAAGCTTTCTTT.